The 27 T cell receptor beta chains given below trace back to one sample, sequenced in a study of blood T cell repertoires in COVID-19. Sequenced by immunoSEQ multiplex PCR; TCRdb stores in-frame clones only, minus some. The top ten hold 6.2% of the sample, which has about 190,000 clones, over 75% seen once. The sample was peripheral blood. These receptors were obtained from a woman aged 40 to 50 who had recovered from COVID-19.

The chain has TRBV6-5 and TRBJ1-1; D not resolved. This CDR3 has 12 amino acids. Trimming shortened V by 6 bases and J by 8 bases, and 13 bases separated the two germline ends. Germline assignment: CDR1 MNHEY and CDR2 SVGAGI. This chain's CDR3 is CASSVLPGEAFF. CDR3 nucleotides: TGTGCCAGCAGCGTCCTTCCAGGCGAAGCTTTCTTT.

J is TRBJ1-2 and V is TRBV7-3; D remains unclear. Trimming removed 0 bases from V and 6 bases from J, with 14 bases in between. This CDR3 has 15 residues. Germline V lookup: CDR1 SGHTA, CDR2 FQGTGA. The CDR3 region is CASSLTSGLEDGYTF. The CDR3, as DNA: TGTGCCAGCAGCTTAACTTCAGGACTTGAGGATGGCTACACCTTC.

This clone was detected only a few times. V gene TRBV6-2 or TRBV6-3 combines with J gene TRBJ1-6; no clear D gene. V shed 6 bases and J shed 10 bases, with 25 bases lying between them. This CDR3 is built from 17 residues. The germline V gene encodes CDR1 MNHEY and CDR2 SVGEGT. The CDR3 DNA follows: TGTGCCAGCAGCCCAAACACCGGGCCCACTAGCCCGTCACCCCTCCACTTT. Its protein product is CASSPNTGPTSPSPLHF.

This clone appeared a single time. The rearrangement joins TRBV3-1 (or the pseudogene TRBV3-2) to TRBJ2-1; 9 bases are shared with TRBD2. The CDR3 extends over 16 amino acids. Germline V CDR1 and CDR2: LGHDT, YNNKEL (reference sequence). J lost 9 bases, V lost 0 bases, and 9 bases had no gene match. The CDR3 DNA follows: TGTGCCAGCAGCCAAGAGCTAGCGGGGTTGGGCGCTGAGCAGTTCTTC. The encoded protein is CASSQELAGLGAEQFF.

Here the CDR3 DNA reads TGCGCCAGCAGCAGACCGGACAGCTACGAGCAGTACTTC. It is translated as CASSRPDSYEQYF. The chain combines TRBV5-1 with TRBJ2-7; tentatively, D is TRBD1 (6 bases). Looked up from germline, CDR1 is SGHRS and CDR2 is YFSETQ. V was shortened by 4 bases and J by 3 bases, with 11 bases between the two germline ends. This CDR3 has 13 residues.

For this clone: The same CDR3 also results from other DNA sequences found in this sample. V gene TRBV3-1 (or the pseudogene TRBV3-2) combines with J gene TRBJ2-5; maybe TRBD2 (7 bases). The germline V and J ends were trimmed by 5 bases and 4 bases, with 11 bases remaining between them. CDR3 length: 13 amino acids. From germline, CDR1 is LGHDT and CDR2 YNNKEL (reference sequence). CDR3 in amino acids: CASSFRGGETQYF. As DNA, the CDR3 is TGTGCCAGCAGCTTTAGGGGGGGAGAGACCCAGTACTTC.

The chain joins TRBV27 to TRBJ2-1; tentatively, D is TRBD1 (7 bases). CDR3 size: 17 residues. The ends were cut back, 5 bases at V and 4 bases at J, with 21 bases in the middle. Germline V gives CDR1 MNHEY, CDR2 SMNVEV (reference sequence). The CDR3, as DNA: TGTGCCAGCAGTACTCCCTACAGGGGACTGTCGTACAATGAGCAGTTCTTC. This sequence encodes CASSTPYRGLSYNEQFF.

This chain's CDR3 is CSAARLAEYHNEQFF. CDR3 DNA sequence: TGCAGCGCCGCGAGACTAGCGGAGTACCACAATGAGCAGTTCTTC. This rearrangement joins TRBV29-1 to TRBJ2-1, with 9 positions matching TRBD2. The junction had 12 bases not matched to a gene; V was cut back by 7 bases and J by 5 bases. This CDR3 has 15 residues. Germline CDR1 SQVTM, CDR2 ANQGSEA.

CDR3 region: CASSLARTGNINQPQHF. In nucleotides, the CDR3 is TGTGCCAGCAGCTTAGCGCGGACAGGGAATATCAATCAGCCCCAGCATTTT. This rearrangement joins TRBV7-8 to TRBJ1-5, with TRBD1 matching 8 bases. Germline V CDR1 and CDR2: SGHVS, FQNEAQ. This CDR3 region has 17 residues. Trimming removed 0 bases from V and 3 bases from J; junction bases left unmatched: 7.

The chain has TRBV3-1 (or the pseudogene TRBV3-2) and TRBJ2-1; 8 bases line up with TRBD2. Germline V gives CDR1 LGHDT, CDR2 YNNKEL (reference sequence). The CDR3 is 16 amino acids. V was clipped by 3 bases and J by 2 bases; unmatched bases: 6. Here the CDR3 DNA reads TGTGCCAGCAGCCAGTCGGGCGGGAGGACCTACAATGAGCAGTTCTTC. Translation: CASSQSGGRTYNEQFF.

V is TRBV18 and J is TRBJ1-1; 7 nucleotides align to TRBD1. The V and J ends lost 7 bases and 0 bases, in that order; junction bases with no gene match: 2. The CDR3 consists of 13 residues. Looked up from germline, CDR1 is KGHSH and CDR2 is LQKENI. CDR3 nucleotides: TGTGCCAGCTTTGACAGGGTGAACACTGAAGCTTTCTTT. Its translation is CASFDRVNTEAFF.

The chain uses TRBV30 and TRBJ2-5, with D possibly TRBD1 on 5 matching bases. With 0 bases removed from V and 10 bases from J, the gap between germline ends came to 15 bases. The CDR3 is made up of 13 amino acids. Germline CDR1 GTSNPN, CDR2 SVGIG (reference sequence). CDR3 residues: CAWSVGVGGGQYF. CDR3 in DNA: TGTGCCTGGAGTGTAGGGGTCGGCGGCGGCCAGTACTTC.

CDR3 sequence: CSVVYRVDTEAFF. The CDR3 DNA reads TGCAGCGTTGTTTACAGGGTGGATACTGAAGCTTTCTTT. The chain links TRBV29-1 to TRBJ1-1; the D gene is possibly TRBD1 (6 bases). Germline-derived CDR1 and CDR2 are SQVTM and ANQGSEA. CDR3 size: 13 residues. With 4 bases removed from V and 5 bases from J, the gap between germline ends came to 14 bases.

This clone has just one count. The chain joins TRBV15 to TRBJ1-5; TRBD1 aligns across 7 bases. CDR3 size: 17 residues. The germline V gene encodes CDR1 LNHNV and CDR2 YYDKDF (reference sequence). V lost 1 base and J lost 0; bases outside the gene matches: 6. The CDR3 region has the DNA TGTGCCACCAGCAGAGGTGGGACAGATCATAGCAATCAGCCCCAGCATTTT. Translating it yields CATSRGGTDHSNQPQHF.

This chain joins TRBV28 and TRBJ1-2; 8 positions match TRBD1. Germline CDR1 is MDHEN and CDR2 is SYDVKM. This CDR3 region has 15 residues. V was clipped by 5 bases and J by 2 bases; unmatched bases: 7. The CDR3 sequence is CASSQTGDRNYGYTF. The CDR3 nucleotides are TGTGCCAGCAGTCAGACAGGGGACCGCAACTATGGCTACACCTTC.

The table lists this clone with a few counts. The CDR3 loop is CASLSPWNSQKSYNEQFF. The CDR3 DNA is TGTGCCAGCCTATCCCCCTGGAACAGCCAAAAGTCCTACAATGAGCAGTTCTTC. V is TRBV28 and J is TRBJ2-1, with D unresolved. CDR3 length equals 18 residues. CDR1 and CDR2 (germline): MDHEN, SYDVKM. V lost 8 bases and J lost 1, with 24 bases in between.

The gene calls are TRBV4-1 and TRBJ2-7; D unresolved. Germline V gene sequence: CDR1 MGHRA, CDR2 YSYEKL. V lost 0 bases, J lost 7 bases, and 7 bases lay in between. The CDR3 totals 12 residues. CDR3 nucleotide sequence: TGCGCCAGCAGCCAAGATCTGCGGGAGCAGTACTTC. Protein: CASSQDLREQYF.

The chain combines TRBV23-1 with TRBJ1-2; D perhaps matches TRBD1 (5 bases). TRBV23-1 is recorded as an ORF, its role being uncertain. V was trimmed by 0 bases and J by 4 bases, leaving 24 bases between them. The CDR3 covers 19 residues. The CDR3 nucleotides are TGCGCCAGCAGTCAATCGGGGACTTTGGTACCCTACCTTTCCTATGGCTACACCTTC. Protein: CASSQSGTLVPYLSYGYTF.

The CDR3 DNA reads TGTGCCAGCAGCTTAGCCACAGGAGGGGGCACAGATACGCAGTATTTT. Translating gives CASSLATGGGTDTQYF. This chain links TRBV7-2 with TRBJ2-3; a possible D gene is TRBD2 (6 bases). Germline loops: CDR1 SGHTA, CDR2 FQGNSA. The CDR3 runs to 16 residues. V gave up 0 bases and J gave up 1 base, with 11 bases separating them.

The CDR3 coding sequence is TGTGCCTGGACGGGGACAGGGCAAGAGACCCAGTACTTC. Translating gives CAWTGTGQETQYF. This chain links TRBV30 with TRBJ2-5, with TRBD1 matching 9 bases. Germline V gene data show CDR1 as GTSNPN and CDR2 as SVGIG (reference sequence). J was trimmed by 2 bases and V by 4 bases; bases with no gene match: 2. CDR3 length equals 13 residues.

The rearrangement links TRBV19 to TRBJ1-5, with D possibly being TRBD1 (5 bases). V was pared by 7 bases and J by 4 bases, with 14 bases between. Germline CDR1 is LNHDA and CDR2 is SQIVND (reference sequence). There are 14 residues in the CDR3. The CDR3 sequence is CASTDVGANQPQHF. CDR3 nucleotide sequence: TGTGCCAGTACCGACGTAGGGGCTAATCAGCCCCAGCATTTT. Drawing the rest from reference TRBV19 and TRBJ1-5, the complete variable domain is DGGITQSPKYLFRKEGQNVTLSCEQNLNHDAMYWYRQDPGQGLRLIYYSQIVNDFQKGDIAEGYSVSREKKESFPLTVTSAQKNPTAFYLCASTDVGANQPQHFGDGTRLSIL.

In this sample, this clone turned up a few times. V usage is TRBV20-1 and J usage is TRBJ2-7, with 12 nucleotides matching TRBD2. The CDR3 consists of 15 residues. The V segment lost 3 bases and the J segment 3 bases; nucleotides outside the gene matches: 6. The germline V gene encodes CDR1 DFQATT and CDR2 SNEGSKA (reference sequence). CDR3 nucleotides: TGCAGTGCTAGTGGACTAGCGGGGAGAAACTACGAGCAGTACTTC. Translated, it gives CSASGLAGRNYEQYF.

This sequence joins TRBV11-3 and TRBJ2-1; D may be TRBD1 (6 bases). CDR1 SGHNT and CDR2 YENEEA come from the germline V gene. The CDR3 has 13 amino acids. V dropped 5 bases and J dropped 10 bases, with 15 bases sitting between them. The CDR3, as DNA: TGTGCCAGCAGCCTCCGACAGGCCAGGGAGCAGTTCTTC. Protein: CASSLRQAREQFF.

The rearrangement joins TRBV13 to TRBJ2-1, with 8 bases that match TRBD2. Per the germline V gene, CDR1 is PRHDT and CDR2 is FYEKMQ (reference sequence). The CDR3 runs 15 residues. J gave up 1 base and V 7 bases, and 6 bases lay outside the gene matches. CDR3 DNA: TGTGCCAGCACCTACGGACTAGCTTCCTACAATGAGCAGTTCTTC. Protein sequence: CASTYGLASYNEQFF.

V gene TRBV9 combines with J gene TRBJ1-1; 7 bases are shared with TRBD1. Germline CDR1 reads SGDLS; CDR2 reads YYNGEE. This CDR3 contains 15 residues. J lost 1 base, V lost 3 bases, and 6 bases had no gene match. CDR3 protein: CASSGYTGENTEAFF. CDR3 DNA sequence: TGTGCCAGCAGCGGATATACAGGGGAGAACACTGAAGCTTTCTTT.

The CDR3 nucleotides are TGTGCCAGCAGTTCGACGACAGGGGGCTTAGACCAGCCCCAGCATTTT. Protein product: CASSSTTGGLDQPQHF. The chain recombines TRBV6-2 or TRBV6-3 with TRBJ1-5; 10 nucleotides agree with TRBD1. V was pared by 4 bases and J by 7 bases, with 10 bases of the junction left unmatched. The length of the CDR3 is 16 residues. CDR1 is MNHEY, CDR2 SVGEGT, per germline.

The V call is TRBV5-4, the J call TRBJ2-5; TRBD2 matches at 11 bases. Germline CDR1 and CDR2: SGHNT and YYREEE (reference sequence). This CDR3 has 16 residues. V gave up 1 base and J gave up 7 bases; unmatched junction bases: 9. CDR3 region: CASSLLVAGGLTTQYF. Here the CDR3 DNA reads TGTGCCAGCAGCTTGTTGGTAGCGGGAGGGCTTACGACCCAGTACTTC.